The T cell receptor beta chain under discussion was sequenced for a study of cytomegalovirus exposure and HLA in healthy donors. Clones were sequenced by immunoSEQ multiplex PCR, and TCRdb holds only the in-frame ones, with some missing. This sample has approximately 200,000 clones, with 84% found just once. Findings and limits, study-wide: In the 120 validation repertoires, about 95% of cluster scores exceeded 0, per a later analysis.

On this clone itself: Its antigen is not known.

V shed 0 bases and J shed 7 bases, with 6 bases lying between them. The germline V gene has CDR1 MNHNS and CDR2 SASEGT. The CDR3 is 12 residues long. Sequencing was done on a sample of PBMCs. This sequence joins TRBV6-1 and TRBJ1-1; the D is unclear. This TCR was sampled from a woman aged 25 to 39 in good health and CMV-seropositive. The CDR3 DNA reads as TGTGCCAGCAGTGAAGCGGGCCGTGAAGCTTTCTTT. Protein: CASSEAGREAFF.